The 2 T cell receptor beta chains below come from one sample, sequenced in a study of T cells in women clearing cervical HPV infection. Libraries were prepared by immunoSEQ multiplex PCR; TCRdb keeps only in-frame clonotypes and omits some of them. This repertoire includes about 16,000 clones. The sample consisted of blood buffy coat. The receptors stem from a woman aged 18-69 years with a cervical HPV16 infection that either progressed to CIN3+ or cleared (not recorded which).

With respect to this clone: The CDR3 end falls 3 residues outside the read, so it is completed with the germline J gene. The V gene is TRBV2, the J gene TRBJ1-1, with unresolved D. The germline CDR1 and CDR2 sequences are SNHLY and FYNNEI. The germline V and J ends were trimmed by 4 bases and 0 bases, with 9 bases remaining between them. This CDR3 is 14 amino acids long. CDR3 region: CASSGRVMNTEAFF. CDR3 DNA, as far as it was read: TGTGCCAGCAGTGGACGGGTCATGAACACTGAA. Full variable domain (remainder filled in from reference TRBV2 and TRBJ1-1): EPEVTQTPSHQVTQMGQEVILRCVPISNHLYFYWYRQILGQKVEFLVSFYNNEISEKSEIFDDQFSVERPDGSNFTLKIRSTKLEDSAMYFCASSGRVMNTEAFFGQGTRLTVV.

Regarding this clone: An end of the junction differs from the germline gene, which may be a read error. The missing CDR3 end, 3 residues past where the read stops, is filled in from the germline J gene. This chain uses TRBV5-1 with TRBJ1-4; D remains unclear. The CDR3 runs 15 residues. CDR1 and CDR2 from the germline V gene are SGHRS and YFSETQ. The covered CDR3 bases are TGCGCCAGCAGCCCGACGGGTACAACTCATGAAAAA. Encoded protein: CASSPTGTTHEK. Given in full, the CDR3 is CASSPTGTTHEKLFF.